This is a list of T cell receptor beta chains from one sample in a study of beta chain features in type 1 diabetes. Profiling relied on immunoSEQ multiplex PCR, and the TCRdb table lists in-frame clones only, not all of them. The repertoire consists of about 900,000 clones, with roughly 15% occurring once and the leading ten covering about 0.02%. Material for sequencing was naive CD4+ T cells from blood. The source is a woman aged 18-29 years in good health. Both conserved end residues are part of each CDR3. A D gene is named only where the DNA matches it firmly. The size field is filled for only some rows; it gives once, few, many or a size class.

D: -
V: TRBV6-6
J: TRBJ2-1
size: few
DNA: TGTGCCAGCAGTTACTCGCGAGACTACAATGAGCAGTTCTTC
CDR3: CASSYSRDYNEQFF

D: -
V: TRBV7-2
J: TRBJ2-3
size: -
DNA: TGTGCCAGCAGCTTGAGCCGGGAAGATACGCAGTATTTT
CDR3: CASSLSREDTQYF

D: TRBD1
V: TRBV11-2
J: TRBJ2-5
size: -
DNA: TGTGCCAGCAGCTTATTATCACAGGGGGCAGAGACCCAGTACTTC
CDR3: CASSLLSQGAETQYF

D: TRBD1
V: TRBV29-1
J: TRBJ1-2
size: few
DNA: TGCAGCGTTAGACAGGGCTCCCAAAACTATGGCTACACCTTC
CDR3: CSVRQGSQNYGYTF

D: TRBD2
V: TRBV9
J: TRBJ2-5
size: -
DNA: TGTGCCAGCACCGTGGCCAGTAGCCTTAGCGGGAGCGCCCGGGCGATGGAGACCCAGTACTTC
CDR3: CASTVASSLSGSARAMETQYF

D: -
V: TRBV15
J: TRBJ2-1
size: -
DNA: TGTGCCACCAGCAGAGTCCCTCGGGGACTCCTAGCACCCAATGAGCAGTTCTTC
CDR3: CATSRVPRGLLAPNEQFF

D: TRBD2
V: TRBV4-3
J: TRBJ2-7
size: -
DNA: TGCGCCAGCAGCTCGGGTAGCGGGAACTACGAGCAGTACTTC
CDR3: CASSSGSGNYEQYF

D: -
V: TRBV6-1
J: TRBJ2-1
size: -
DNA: TGTGCCAGCAGTACAGGGTACAATGAGCAGTTCTTC
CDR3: CASSTGYNEQFF

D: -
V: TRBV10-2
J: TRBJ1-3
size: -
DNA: TGCGCCAGCAGTTTAGTGGACACCATATATTTT
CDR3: CASSLVDTIYF

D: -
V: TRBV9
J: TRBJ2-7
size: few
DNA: TGTGCCAGCAGCGTAGGACCAACTTACGAGCAGTACTTC
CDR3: CASSVGPTYEQYF

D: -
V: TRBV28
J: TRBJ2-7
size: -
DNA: TGTGCCAGCAGTGTAAGCTGGGGTTCCTACGAGCAGTACTTC
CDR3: CASSVSWGSYEQYF

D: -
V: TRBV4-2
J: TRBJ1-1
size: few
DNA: TGTGCCAGCAGCCAAGGGGGCCGGGGACGGCTGAACACTGAAGCTTTCTTT
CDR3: CASSQGGRGRLNTEAFF

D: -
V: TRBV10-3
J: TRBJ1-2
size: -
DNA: TGTGCCATACTAAAAGGACAGCGCGATGGCTACACCTTC
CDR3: CAILKGQRDGYTF

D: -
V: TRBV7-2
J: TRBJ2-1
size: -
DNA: TGTGCCAGCAGCTTGAGTAGCTACAATGAGCAGTTCTTC
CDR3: CASSLSSYNEQFF

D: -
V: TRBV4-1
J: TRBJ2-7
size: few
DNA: TGCGCCAGCAGCCTGTCTACGTTGTCCGAGCAGTACTTC
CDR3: CASSLSTLSEQYF

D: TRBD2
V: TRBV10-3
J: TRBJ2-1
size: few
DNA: TGTGCCATCAGTGACCCTTCGCGCGTTTCTAGCGGGAGCTACAATGAGCAGTTCTTC
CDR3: CAISDPSRVSSGSYNEQFF

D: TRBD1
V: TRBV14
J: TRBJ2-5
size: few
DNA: TGTGCCAGCAGCCAAGAAGTGGACAGGTTGGAGACCCAGTACTTC
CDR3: CASSQEVDRLETQYF

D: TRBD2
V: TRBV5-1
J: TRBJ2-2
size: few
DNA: TGCGCCAGCAGCTTGGGCGGGAGCGACACCGGGGAGCTGTTTTTT
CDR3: CASSLGGSDTGELFF

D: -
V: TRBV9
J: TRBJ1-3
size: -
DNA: TGTGCCAGCAGCGTAGACCCTAGGGGAACAGGGTCTGGAAACACCATATATTTT
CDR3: CASSVDPRGTGSGNTIYF

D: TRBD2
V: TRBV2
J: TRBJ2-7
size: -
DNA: TGTGCCAGCAGTGGGGCGCGGGTAGCGGGAGCTTACTACGAGCAGTACTTC
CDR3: CASSGARVAGAYYEQYF

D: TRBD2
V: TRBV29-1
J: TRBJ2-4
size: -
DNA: TGCAGCGTTGGGCTTGCGGGGGTCAAAAACATTCAGTACTTC
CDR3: CSVGLAGVKNIQYF

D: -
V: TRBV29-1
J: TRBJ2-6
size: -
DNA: TGCAGCGGGGAGGGGGGGGGACTCGGCTCTGGGGCCAACGTCCTGACTTTC
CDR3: CSGEGGGLGSGANVLTF

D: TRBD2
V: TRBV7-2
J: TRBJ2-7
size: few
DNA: TGTGCCAGCAGCCCATCACTAGCGCACCACTACGAGCAGTACTTC
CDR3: CASSPSLAHHYEQYF

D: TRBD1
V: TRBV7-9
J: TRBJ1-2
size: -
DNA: TGTGCCAGCAGCTACACAGGGGATTGGTCTAACTATGGCTACACCTTC
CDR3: CASSYTGDWSNYGYTF

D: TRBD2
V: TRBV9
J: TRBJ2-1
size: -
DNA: TGTGCCAGCAGCGCCCGACTAGCCTTGACCAATGAGCAGTTCTTC
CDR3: CASSARLALTNEQFF

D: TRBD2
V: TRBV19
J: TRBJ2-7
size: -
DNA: TGTGCCAGTAGTATAGCCCGGGCTAGCGGGATCTACGAGCAGTACTTC
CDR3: CASSIARASGIYEQYF

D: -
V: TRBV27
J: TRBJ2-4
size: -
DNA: TGTGCCAGCAGTTCTCGGGCACCGGGAACCACGATCTTC
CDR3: CASSSRAPGTTIF

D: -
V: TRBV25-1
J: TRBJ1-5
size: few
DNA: TGTGCCAGCAGTGAACTGAATAGCAATCAGCCCCAGCATTTT
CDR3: CASSELNSNQPQHF

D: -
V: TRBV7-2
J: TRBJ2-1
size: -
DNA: TGTGCCAGCAGCTTCGCAGGCTTGGGGTTCTTC
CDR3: CASSFAGLGFF

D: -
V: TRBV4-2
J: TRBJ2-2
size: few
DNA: TGTGCCAGCAGCCAAGAATCGTTCACCGGGGAGCTGTTTTTT
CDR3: CASSQESFTGELFF